This entry describes one T cell receptor (beta chain). Germline trimming cut 0 bases from V and 5 bases from J; bases unmatched to any gene: 17. Germline V lookup: CDR1 SGDLS, CDR2 YYNGEE. This CDR3 has 18 residues. This sample was taken from a study of shared T cell receptors in the human thymus. Clones were sequenced by immunoSEQ multiplex PCR, and TCRdb holds only the in-frame ones, with some missing. The data contain fewer than 700,000 clones, roughly 88% of them singletons. These data were also filed under a second study, of human thymus T cells. This second study says: Healthy Finnish infants undergoing corrective surgery for congenital heart defects were the donors. Resections that were taken during corrective heart surgery supplied the thymus tissue. Thymic and blood repertoires appeared to carry a bias in their V and J gene usage. Highly overlapping thymic repertoires in unrelated individuals were reported by related research.

The chain is built from TRBV9 and TRBJ2-7; TRBD1 agrees at 7 bases. This sequence was found in a boy less than two years old with a congenital heart defect. Sequencing input: thymocytes. The CDR3 DNA follows: TGTGCCAGCAGCGTAGCCCCAGCTGACCGGGACAGCCGAAACGAGCAGTACTTC. Translating it yields CASSVAPADRDSRNEQYF.